This T cell receptor beta chain was recovered during a study of blood T cells in healthy people across ages. About the study: For every two T cells, template switching captured about one barcoded beta molecule.

Primers used in a second PCR of roughly 6 to 11 cycles were a sample-barcoded 5' primer and a J-beta primer mix. Each cDNA molecule was tagged by a template-switch adaptor that had 12 random nucleotides. Every sample returned 2.5 million or more CDR3-containing paired-end reads. TCRdb called the 5' RACE reads again in MiXCR, with one record for every CDR3 protein. The sample lists roughly 1.5 million distinct CDR3 sequences, approximately 39% occurring once. CDR1 SGHNT and CDR2 YENEEA come from the germline V gene. CDR3 size: 13 residues. As to this clonotype: One junction end does not reproduce the germline sequence, and a read error may be involved.

V gene TRBV11-3 combines with J gene TRBJ2-3; D gene uncertain. Sequencing was performed on blood. This receptor was identified in a woman between 18 and 30 years old in good health. The CDR3 DNA reads TGTGTCAGCAGCTCAGCCAGCACAGATACGCAGTATTTT. The encoded protein is CVSSSASTDTQYF.